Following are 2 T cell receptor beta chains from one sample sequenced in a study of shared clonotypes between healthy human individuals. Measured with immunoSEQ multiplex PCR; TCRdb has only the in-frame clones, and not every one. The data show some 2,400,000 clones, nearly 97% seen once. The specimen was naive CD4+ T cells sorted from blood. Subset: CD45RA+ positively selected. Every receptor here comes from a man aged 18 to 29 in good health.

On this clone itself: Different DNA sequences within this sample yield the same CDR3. The CDR3 nucleotides read TGTGCCAGCAGCGTAGTCGGAAGCACAGATACGCAGTATTTT. It specifies CASSVVGSTDTQYF. The chain recombines TRBV9 with TRBJ2-3; unclear D gene. Germline CDR1 and CDR2: SGDLS and YYNGEE. V was trimmed by 0 bases and J by 0 bases, leaving 5 bases between them. This CDR3 is 14 amino acids long.

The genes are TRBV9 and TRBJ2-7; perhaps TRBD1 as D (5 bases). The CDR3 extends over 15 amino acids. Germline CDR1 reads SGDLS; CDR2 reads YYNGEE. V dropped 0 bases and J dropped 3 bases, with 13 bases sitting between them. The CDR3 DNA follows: TGTGCCAGCAGCGTAGAGGCAGGAACAGGCTACGAGCAGTACTTC. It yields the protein CASSVEAGTGYEQYF.